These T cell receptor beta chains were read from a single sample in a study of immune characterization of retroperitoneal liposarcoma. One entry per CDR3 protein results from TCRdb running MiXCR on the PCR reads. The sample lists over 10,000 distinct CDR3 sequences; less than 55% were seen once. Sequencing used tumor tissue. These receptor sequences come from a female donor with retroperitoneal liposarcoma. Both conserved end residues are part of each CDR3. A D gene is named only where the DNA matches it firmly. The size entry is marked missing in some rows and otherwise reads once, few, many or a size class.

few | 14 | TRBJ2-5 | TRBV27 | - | CASSLSRGAETQYF | TGTGCCAGCAGTTTATCCAGGGGGGCAGAGACCCAGTACTTC
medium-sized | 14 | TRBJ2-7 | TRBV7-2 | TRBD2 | CASSLGLAGIEQYF | TGTGCCAGCAGCCTGGGACTAGCGGGGATCGAGCAGTACTTC
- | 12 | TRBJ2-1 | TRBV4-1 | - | CASSQESNEQFF | TGCGCCAGCAGCCAAGAATCCAATGAGCAGTTCTTC
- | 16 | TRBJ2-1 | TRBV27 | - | CASMSGKGGFYNEQFF | TGTGCCAGCATGTCAGGGAAGGGAGGCTTCTACAATGAGCAGTTCTTC
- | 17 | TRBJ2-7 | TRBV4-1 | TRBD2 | CASSQDPRLAVYNEQYF | TGCGCCAGCAGCCAAGACCCCCGACTAGCGGTCTACAATGAGCAGTACTTC
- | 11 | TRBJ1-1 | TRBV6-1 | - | CASSLGAVAFF | TGTGCCAGCAGTTTGGGGGCGGTAGCTTTCTTT
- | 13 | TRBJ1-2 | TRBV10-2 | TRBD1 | CASRGRGEYGYTF | TGCGCCAGCAGGGGCAGGGGGGAGTATGGCTACACCTTC
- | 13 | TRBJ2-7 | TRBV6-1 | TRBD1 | CATERGQGYEQYF | TGTGCCACCGAAAGGGGACAGGGCTACGAGCAGTACTTC
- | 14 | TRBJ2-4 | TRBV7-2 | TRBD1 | CASSSRQGVNIQYF | TGTGCCAGCAGCAGTCGACAGGGTGTAAACATTCAGTACTTC
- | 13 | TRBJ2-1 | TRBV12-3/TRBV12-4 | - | CASSFSRGNEQFF | TGTGCCAGCAGTTTTTCCAGGGGCAATGAGCAGTTCTTC
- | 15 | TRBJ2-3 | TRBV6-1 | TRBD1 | CASTGPGQYSDTQYF | TGTGCCAGCACTGGGCCGGGACAGTATTCAGATACGCAGTATTTT
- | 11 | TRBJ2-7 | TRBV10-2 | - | CASSPKREQYF | TGCGCCAGCAGTCCAAAACGGGAGCAGTACTTC
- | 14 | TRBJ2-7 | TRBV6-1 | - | CASSESGGSYEQYF | TGTGCCAGCAGTGAATCCGGTGGATCCTACGAGCAGTACTTC
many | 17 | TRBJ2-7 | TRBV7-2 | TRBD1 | CASSPRGGQGNSYEQYF | TGTGCCAGCAGCCCACGGGGCGGACAGGGCAACTCCTACGAGCAGTACTTC